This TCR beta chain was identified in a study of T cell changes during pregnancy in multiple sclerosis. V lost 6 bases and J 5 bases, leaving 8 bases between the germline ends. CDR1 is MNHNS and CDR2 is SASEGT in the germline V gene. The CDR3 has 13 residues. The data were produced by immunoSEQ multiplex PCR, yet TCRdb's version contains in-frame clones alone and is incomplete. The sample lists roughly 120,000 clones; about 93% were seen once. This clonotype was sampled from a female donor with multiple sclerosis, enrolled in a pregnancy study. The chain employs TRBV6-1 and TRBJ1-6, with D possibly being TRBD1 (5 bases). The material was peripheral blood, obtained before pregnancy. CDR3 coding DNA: TGTGCCAGCAGCGGGGGGGATAATTCACCCCTCCACTTT. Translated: CASSGGDNSPLHF.